This is a list of T cell receptor beta chains from one sample in a study of T cell responses to AZD1222 COVID-19 vaccine. Profiled with immunoSEQ multiplex PCR; TCRdb holds only in-frame clones, not every one. The sample has 180,000 or so clones, roughly nine tenths seen once. Material: peripheral blood, obtained 28 days after the second AZD1222 dose. The receptors originated from an adult who received the AZD1222 COVID-19 vaccine. Each CDR3 is given with its conserved first and last residue. The D gene is left open where the match is weak. Size values are once, few and many counts, or a class for expanded clones, and some rows have none.

D gene | clone size | J gene | V gene | CDR3 protein | CDR3 DNA
TRBD1 | NA | TRBJ1-1 | TRBV18 | CASSPYKDREAFF | TGTGCCAGCTCACCCTACAAGGACAGGGAAGCTTTCTTT
TRBD1 | NA | TRBJ2-7 | TRBV5-6 | CASSFTGTGGFHEQYF | TGTGCCAGCAGCTTTACGGGGACAGGGGGCTTCCACGAGCAGTACTTC
NA | once | TRBJ2-3 | TRBV9 | CASSVAGAGDTQYF | TGTGCCAGCAGCGTGGCAGGGGCCGGAGATACGCAGTATTTT
NA | NA | TRBJ1-1 | TRBV19 | CASTPGLVAFF | TGTGCCAGTACGCCCGGACTGGTAGCTTTCTTT
NA | once | TRBJ1-6 | TRBV12-5 | CASGSYNSPLHF | TGTGCTAGTGGTTCTTATAATTCACCCCTCCACTTT
TRBD1 | NA | TRBJ2-1 | TRBV27 | CASSPRGQGLTNEQFF | TGTGCCAGCAGTCCCCGGGGACAGGGACTAACGAATGAGCAGTTCTTC
TRBD1 | NA | TRBJ1-3 | TRBV5-6 | CASSLRRGPGNTIYF | TGTGCCAGCAGCTTGCGGAGGGGGCCGGGAAACACCATATATTTT
TRBD1 | NA | TRBJ2-7 | TRBV5-1 | CASSLRSRTGLSSYEQYF | TGCGCCAGCAGCTTGAGGTCTCGGACAGGTCTCAGCTCCTACGAGCAGTACTTC
NA | NA | TRBJ2-5 | TRBV5-1 | CASSLAGGPSTRETQYF | TGCGCCAGCAGCTTGGCCGGGGGGCCGTCGACTCGAGAGACCCAGTACTTC
TRBD1 | once | TRBJ2-7 | TRBV5-1 | CASSRTGGSYEQYF | TGCGCCAGCAGCAGAACAGGGGGCTCCTACGAGCAGTACTTC
NA | NA | TRBJ1-2 | TRBV7-9 | CASSPEGVRPFYGYTF | TGTGCCAGCAGCCCGGAGGGGGTTAGACCCTTCTATGGCTACACCTTC
NA | NA | TRBJ1-6 | TRBV25-1 | CASSEFGGIYSPLHF | TGTGCCAGCAGTGAATTTGGGGGGATATATTCACCCCTCCACTTT
TRBD1 | NA | TRBJ1-4 | TRBV7-9 | CASSSGQGPNEKLFF | TGTGCCAGCAGCTCGGGACAGGGGCCTAATGAAAAACTGTTTTTT
TRBD1 | NA | TRBJ2-5 | TRBV4-1 | CASSQGTGGRKTQYF | TGCGCCAGCAGCCAAGGGACAGGGGGTAGGAAGACCCAGTACTTC
NA | few | TRBJ1-5 | TRBV5-4 | CASSLGGAQNQPQHF | TGTGCCAGCAGCTTGGGGGGGGCCCAAAATCAGCCCCAGCATTTT
NA | NA | TRBJ2-7 | TRBV20-1 | CSARDLTREYF | TGCAGTGCTAGGGACCTAACTCGGGAGTACTTC
NA | NA | TRBJ1-6 | TRBV18 | CASSPWATRKNSPLHF | TGTGCCAGCTCACCATGGGCCACTAGGAAGAATTCACCCCTCCACTTT
NA | NA | TRBJ2-7 | TRBV5-1 | CASSLAPGPDYEQYF | TGCGCCAGCAGCTTGGCACCGGGGCCGGACTACGAGCAGTACTTC
TRBD2 | NA | TRBJ2-3 | TRBV14 | CASKGWSGGRDTQYF | TGTGCCAGTAAGGGTTGGTCGGGAGGACGAGATACGCAGTATTTT
NA | NA | TRBJ1-3 | TRBV11-2 | CASSHRANSGNTIYF | TGTGCCAGCAGCCACAGGGCGAACTCTGGAAACACCATATATTTT
NA | NA | TRBJ1-1 | TRBV9 | CASSVLGGTEAFF | TGTGCCAGCAGCGTATTGGGCGGCACTGAAGCTTTCTTT
TRBD2 | NA | TRBJ2-7 | TRBV5-1 | CASSLAGGTSGSIYEQYF | TGCGCCAGCAGCTTGGCAGGGGGAACTAGCGGGAGCATCTACGAGCAGTACTTC
TRBD1 | once | TRBJ1-2 | TRBV11-2 | CASSMTGGGNGYTF | TGTGCCAGCAGCATGACAGGGGGCGGGAATGGCTACACCTTC
NA | NA | TRBJ1-5 | TRBV27 | CASSLAGSDQPQHF | TGTGCCAGCAGTTTAGCAGGGAGCGACCAGCCCCAGCATTTT
TRBD1 | NA | TRBJ2-1 | TRBV11-2 | CASSLPTGTAPSSYNEQFF | TGTGCCAGCAGCTTACCCACCGGGACAGCCCCAAGCTCCTACAATGAGCAGTTCTTC
NA | NA | TRBJ2-1 | TRBV11-2 | CASSLKDFHNEQFF | TGTGCCAGCAGCTTAAAGGACTTCCACAATGAGCAGTTCTTC
TRBD1 | NA | TRBJ2-7 | TRBV5-1 | CASSQGQDGGSEQYF | TGCGCCAGCAGCCAGGGACAGGATGGGGGCTCCGAGCAGTACTTC
NA | NA | TRBJ2-2 | TRBV18 | CASSPEWVTGELFF | TGTGCCAGCTCTCCAGAATGGGTTACCGGGGAGCTGTTTTTT
TRBD2 | NA | TRBJ2-1 | TRBV7-3 | CASSLPGLAGGPSEQFF | TGTGCCAGCAGCTTGCCCGGACTAGCGGGAGGGCCCAGTGAGCAGTTCTTC
NA | NA | TRBJ2-2 | TRBV6-6 | CASSYEGRGQLFF | TGTGCCAGCAGTTACGAGGGACGCGGGCAGCTGTTTTTT
TRBD1 | NA | TRBJ2-7 | TRBV7-9 | CASSSGQGAYEQYF | TGTGCCAGCAGCTCTGGACAGGGGGCTTACGAGCAGTACTTC
NA | NA | TRBJ1-3 | TRBV2 | CASSEDSHSGNTIYF | TGTGCCAGCAGTGAAGACAGCCACTCTGGAAACACCATATATTTT
NA | NA | TRBJ1-2 | TRBV30 | CAWRATGTWGYTF | TGTGCCTGGAGGGCGACAGGAACCTGGGGCTACACCTTC
TRBD1 | NA | TRBJ2-7 | TRBV3-1/TRBV3-2 | CASSRAGGHEQYF | TGTGCCAGCAGCCGCGCAGGGGGACACGAGCAGTACTTC
NA | NA | TRBJ1-1 | TRBV18 | CASSPSIHEAFF | TGTGCCAGCTCACCATCCATCCATGAAGCTTTCTTT
NA | NA | TRBJ2-1 | TRBV5-1 | CASRGSSYNEQFF | TGCGCCAGCAGAGGTTCCAGTTACAATGAGCAGTTCTTC
TRBD2 | NA | TRBJ2-3 | TRBV3-1/TRBV3-2 | CASSSGLAADTQYF | TGTGCCAGCAGCTCGGGACTAGCCGCAGATACGCAGTATTTT
TRBD2 | NA | TRBJ2-3 | TRBV4-2 | CASSQPGGDTQYF | TGTGCCAGCAGCCAACCGGGGGGGGATACGCAGTATTTT
NA | NA | TRBJ1-1 | TRBV9 | CASSVTSGMNTEAFF | TGTGCCAGCAGCGTAACTAGCGGGATGAACACTGAAGCTTTCTTT
TRBD1 | NA | TRBJ2-1 | TRBV14 | CASSPGVSGQIRYEQFF | TGTGCCAGCAGCCCTGGGGTCTCGGGACAGATAAGATATGAGCAGTTCTTC
NA | NA | TRBJ2-7 | TRBV7-9 | CASSLADRYYEQYF | TGTGCCAGCAGCTTAGCTGATAGATATTACGAGCAGTACTTC
NA | NA | TRBJ1-1 | TRBV10-1 | CASSPRTNTEAFF | TGCGCCAGCAGTCCTCGGACTAACACTGAAGCTTTCTTT
NA | NA | TRBJ1-5 | TRBV4-3 | CASSQDPLPGGQPQHF | TGCGCCAGCAGCCAAGATCCCCTCCCCGGAGGGCAGCCCCAGCATTTT
NA | NA | TRBJ2-7 | TRBV20-1 | CSASNRKSSYEQYF | TGCAGTGCTAGTAACCGAAAAAGCTCCTACGAGCAGTACTTC